This note documents a single T cell receptor beta chain sequence. Participant-given clinical history determined each cohort assignment. These data come from a study of blood T cell repertoires in COVID-19. Per the original data handling: Reference gene primer amplification gave estimated nucleated cell counts. Sequencing was performed with immunoSEQ multiplex PCR; in TCRdb, only in-frame clones are kept and a portion is missing. Clone size and the V and J calls come from that table; the DNA yielded D and trimming. The repertoire holds 200,000 or so clones, with around 92% as singletons. The germline V gene has CDR1 SQVTM and CDR2 ANQGSEA. V was clipped by 2 bases and J by 3 bases, with 13 bases between them. The CDR3 consists of 14 residues.

This sequence joins TRBV29-1 and TRBJ1-2; D may be TRBD1 (6 bases). This clonotype originated in a woman aged 18-30 years who had recovered from COVID-19. Input material: PBMCs or T cells enriched from blood (not recorded which). The CDR3 nucleotides are TGCAGCGTTGAACCCAGGGGCGGTTACTATGGCTACACCTTC. This encodes CSVEPRGGYYGYTF. The full variable domain, rest sourced from reference TRBV29-1 and TRBJ1-2, is SAVISQKPSRDICQRGTSLTIQCQVDSQVTMMFWYRQQPGQSLTLIATANQGSEATYESGFVIDKFPISRPNLTFSTLTVSNMSPEDSSIYLCSVEPRGGYYGYTFGSGTRLTVV.